This T cell receptor (beta chain) was identified during a study of identical twins. Broader study findings: Insertions ran lower in abundant cord blood beta clonotypes, though not in memory repertoires. Findings came from cross-sectional statistics, without long-term follow-up of donors. For out-of-frame beta sequences, excess twin sharing was weaker.

This clonotype was detected many times. Its specificity is not known. TCRdb re-called the 5' RACE reads through MiXCR, storing one row per CDR3 protein. Of 250,000 to 350,000 distinct CDR3 sequences in the sample, just under 9.5% were seen once. This CDR3 has 15 residues. Deletions cut 4 bases from V and 4 bases from J, with 16 bases between. Germline V CDR1 and CDR2: LGHNA, YNFKEQ. These same data were also listed under a study on yellow fever vaccine responses in identical twins. As that study records: Reportedly, the T cell response mounted by twins to vaccine seemed partly convergent, partly personalized.

The source of this sequence is a woman aged 18-29 years in good health. V is TRBV4-2 and J is TRBJ1-2; possibly TRBD1 for D (5 bases). Material: CD8+ T cells sorted from blood. The CDR3 sequence is CASSPPGDLLYGYTF. The CDR3, as DNA: TGTGCCAGCAGCCCCCCCGGGGACCTACTCTATGGCTACACCTTC.